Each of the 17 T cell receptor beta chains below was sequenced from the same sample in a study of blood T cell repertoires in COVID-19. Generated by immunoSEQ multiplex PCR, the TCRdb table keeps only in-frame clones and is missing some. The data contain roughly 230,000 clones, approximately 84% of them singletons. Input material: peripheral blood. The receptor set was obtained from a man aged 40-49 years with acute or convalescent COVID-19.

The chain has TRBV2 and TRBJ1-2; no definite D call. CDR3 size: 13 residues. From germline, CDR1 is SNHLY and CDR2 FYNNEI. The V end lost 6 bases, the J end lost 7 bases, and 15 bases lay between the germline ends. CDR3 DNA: TGTGCCAGCAGGTTTGGGCAGGCTGCTGGCTACACCTTC. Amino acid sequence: CASRFGQAAGYTF.

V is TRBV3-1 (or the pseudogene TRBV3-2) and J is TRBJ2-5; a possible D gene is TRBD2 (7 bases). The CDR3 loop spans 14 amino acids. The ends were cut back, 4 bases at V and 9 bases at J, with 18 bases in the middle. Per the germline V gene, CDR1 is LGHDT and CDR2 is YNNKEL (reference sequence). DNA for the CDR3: TGTGCCAGCAGCCTCGCGGGGGCGTCCTCGGCCCAGTACTTC. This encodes CASSLAGASSAQYF.

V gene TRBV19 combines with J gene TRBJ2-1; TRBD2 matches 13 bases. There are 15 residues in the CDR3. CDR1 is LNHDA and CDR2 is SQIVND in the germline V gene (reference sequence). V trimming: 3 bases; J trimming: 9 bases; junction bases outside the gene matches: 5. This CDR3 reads CASSITGTSGVEQFF. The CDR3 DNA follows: TGTGCCAGTAGTATCACCGGGACTAGCGGGGTTGAGCAGTTCTTC.

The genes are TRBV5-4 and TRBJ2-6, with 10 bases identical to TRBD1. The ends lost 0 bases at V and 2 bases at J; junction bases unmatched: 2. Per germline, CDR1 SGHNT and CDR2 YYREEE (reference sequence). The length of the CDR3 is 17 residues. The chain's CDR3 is CASSLGTGGAGANVLTF. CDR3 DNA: TGTGCCAGCAGCTTGGGGACAGGGGGGGCTGGGGCCAACGTCCTGACTTTC.

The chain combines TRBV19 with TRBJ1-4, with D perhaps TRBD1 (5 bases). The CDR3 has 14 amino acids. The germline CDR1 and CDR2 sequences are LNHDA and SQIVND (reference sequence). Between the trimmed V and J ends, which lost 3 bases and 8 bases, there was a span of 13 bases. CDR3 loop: CASSILNQGEKLFF. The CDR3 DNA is TGTGCCAGTAGTATCCTAAATCAGGGCGAAAAACTGTTTTTT.

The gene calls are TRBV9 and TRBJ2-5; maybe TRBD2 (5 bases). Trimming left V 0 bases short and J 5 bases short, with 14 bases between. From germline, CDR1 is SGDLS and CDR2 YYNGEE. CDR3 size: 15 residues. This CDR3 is CASSVAGSHWETQYF. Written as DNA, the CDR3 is TGTGCCAGCAGCGTAGCGGGGAGTCATTGGGAGACCCAGTACTTC.

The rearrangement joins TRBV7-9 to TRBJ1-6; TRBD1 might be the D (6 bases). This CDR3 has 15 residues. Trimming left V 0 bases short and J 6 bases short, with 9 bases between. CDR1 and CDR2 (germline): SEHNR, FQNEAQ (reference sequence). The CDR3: CASSLARGGNSPLHF. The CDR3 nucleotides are TGTGCCAGCAGCTTAGCCAGGGGTGGTAATTCACCCCTCCACTTT.

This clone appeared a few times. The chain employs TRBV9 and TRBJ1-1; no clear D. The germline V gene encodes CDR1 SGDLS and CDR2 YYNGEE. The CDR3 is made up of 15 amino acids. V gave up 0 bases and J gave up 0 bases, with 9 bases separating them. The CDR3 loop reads CASSVGVTLNTEAFF. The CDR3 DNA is TGTGCCAGCAGCGTAGGAGTAACTTTGAACACTGAAGCTTTCTTT.

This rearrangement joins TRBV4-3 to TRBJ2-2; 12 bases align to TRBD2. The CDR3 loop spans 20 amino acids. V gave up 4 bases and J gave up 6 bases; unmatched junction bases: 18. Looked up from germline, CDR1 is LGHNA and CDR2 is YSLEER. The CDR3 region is CASSRYSPGLAGSEAGELFF. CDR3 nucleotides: TGCGCCAGCAGCCGATACTCGCCAGGACTAGCGGGGAGCGAAGCCGGGGAGCTGTTTTTT.

The CDR3 loop is CASSVWGFSGNTIYF. In nucleotides, the CDR3 is TGTGCCAGCAGCGTATGGGGCTTCTCTGGAAACACCATATATTTT. The chain is built from TRBV9 and TRBJ1-3; tentatively, D is TRBD1 (5 bases). The CDR3 loop spans 15 amino acids. Germline CDR1 and CDR2: SGDLS and YYNGEE. The germline V and J ends were trimmed by 1 base and 0 bases, with 8 bases remaining between them.

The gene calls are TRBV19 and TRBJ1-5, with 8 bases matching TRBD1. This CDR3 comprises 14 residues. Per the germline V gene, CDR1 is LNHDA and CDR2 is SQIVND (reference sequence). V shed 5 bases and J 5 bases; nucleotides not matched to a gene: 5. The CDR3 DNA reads TGTGCCAGTAGTCGGTCAGGGGGCGATCAGCCCCAGCATTTT. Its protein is CASSRSGGDQPQHF.

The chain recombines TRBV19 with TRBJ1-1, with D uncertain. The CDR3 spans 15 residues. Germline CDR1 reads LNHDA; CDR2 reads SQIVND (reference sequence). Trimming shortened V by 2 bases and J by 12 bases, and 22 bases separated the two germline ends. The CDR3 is CASSISGEGVKATFF. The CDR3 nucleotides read TGTGCCAGTAGTATATCCGGGGAGGGTGTGAAGGCGACTTTCTTT. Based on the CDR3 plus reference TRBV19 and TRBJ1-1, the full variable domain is DGGITQSPKYLFRKEGQNVTLSCEQNLNHDAMYWYRQDPGQGLRLIYYSQIVNDFQKGDIAEGYSVSREKKESFPLTVTSAQKNPTAFYLCASSISGEGVKATFFGQGTRLTVV.

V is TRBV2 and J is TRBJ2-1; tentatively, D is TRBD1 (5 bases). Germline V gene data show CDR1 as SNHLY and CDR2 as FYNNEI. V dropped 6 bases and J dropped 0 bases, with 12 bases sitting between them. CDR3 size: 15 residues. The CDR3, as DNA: TGTGCCAGCAGCCCCGACAGTAACTCCTACAATGAGCAGTTCTTC. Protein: CASSPDSNSYNEQFF.

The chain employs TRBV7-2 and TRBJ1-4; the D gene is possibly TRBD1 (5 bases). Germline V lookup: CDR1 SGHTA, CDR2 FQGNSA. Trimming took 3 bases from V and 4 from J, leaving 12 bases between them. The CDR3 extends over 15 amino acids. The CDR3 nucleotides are TGTGCCAGCAGCTTTAGAGACAGTCTTAATGAAAAACTGTTTTTT. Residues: CASSFRDSLNEKLFF.

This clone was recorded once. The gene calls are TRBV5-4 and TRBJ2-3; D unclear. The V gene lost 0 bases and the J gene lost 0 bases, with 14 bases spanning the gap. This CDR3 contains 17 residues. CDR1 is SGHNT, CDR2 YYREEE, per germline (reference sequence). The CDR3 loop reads CASSLAPTPLSTDTQYF. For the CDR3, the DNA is TGTGCCAGCAGCTTGGCCCCTACTCCCCTGAGCACAGATACGCAGTATTTT. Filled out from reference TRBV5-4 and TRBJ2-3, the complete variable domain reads ETGVTQSPTHLIKTRGQQVTLRCSSQSGHNTVSWYQQALGQGPQFIFQYYREEENGRGNFPPRFSGLQFPNYSSELNVNALELDDSALYLCASSLAPTPLSTDTQYFGPGTRLTVL.

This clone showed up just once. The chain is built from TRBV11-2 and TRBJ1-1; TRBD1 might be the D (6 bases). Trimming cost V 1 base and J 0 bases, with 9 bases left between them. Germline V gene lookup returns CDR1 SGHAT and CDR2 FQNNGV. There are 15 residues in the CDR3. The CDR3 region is CASSLGQGMNTEAFF. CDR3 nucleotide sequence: TGTGCCAGCAGCTTAGGTCAGGGGATGAACACTGAAGCTTTCTTT.

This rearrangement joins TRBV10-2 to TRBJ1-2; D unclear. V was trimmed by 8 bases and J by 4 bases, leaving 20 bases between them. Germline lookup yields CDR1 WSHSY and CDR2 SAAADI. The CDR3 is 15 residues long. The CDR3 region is CASHNLPSGVYGYTF. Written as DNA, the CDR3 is TGCGCCAGCCATAATCTCCCCTCGGGTGTCTATGGCTACACCTTC.